Listed here are 28 T cell receptor beta chains from one sample, sequenced in a study of OX40 agonist ivuxolimab in advanced cancers. The assay was immunoSEQ multiplex PCR, and TCRdb's table has in-frame clones only and misses some. In the table there are 55,000 to 65,000 clones, 75% to 90% of which are singletons. Material: CD4+ or CD8+ T cells sorted from blood, obtained in a trial of the OX40 agonist ivuxolimab. The receptors come from an adult with an advanced solid tumor such as melanoma, head and neck, liver or kidney cancer.

The rearrangement links TRBV28 to TRBJ2-7; 7 bases line up with TRBD1. The germline V gene encodes CDR1 MDHEN and CDR2 SYDVKM. V was clipped by 2 bases and J by 2 bases; unmatched bases: 6. The CDR3 totals 15 residues. The CDR3 DNA sequence: TGTGCCAGCAGTTTAGGGGGACAGAAAACCTACGAGCAGTACTTC. Translating gives CASSLGGQKTYEQYF.

CDR3 sequence reads: CASSLGTPLNEQFF. The CDR3, as DNA: TGTGCCAGCAGCTTAGGGACCCCACTCAATGAGCAGTTCTTC. V gene TRBV7-8 combines with J gene TRBJ2-1; D is undetermined. The CDR3 spans 14 residues. Germline values: CDR1 SGHVS, CDR2 FQNEAQ. Trimming pared 1 base from V and 6 bases from J, leaving 10 bases between.

The chain recombines TRBV19 with TRBJ2-3; a possible D gene is TRBD1 (6 bases). Trimming pared 1 base from V and 6 bases from J, leaving 17 bases between. Per the germline V gene, CDR1 is LNHDA and CDR2 is SQIVND (reference sequence). The CDR3 has 16 residues. CDR3 loop: CASSIAMTGIEDTQYF. The CDR3 nucleotides read TGTGCCAGTAGTATAGCCATGACAGGTATAGAGGATACGCAGTATTTT.

Regarding this clone: The sample carries other DNA sequences with the same CDR3. The chain uses TRBV2 and TRBJ1-5, with D maybe TRBD1 (6 bases). In germline, CDR1 is SNHLY, CDR2 FYNNEI. The CDR3 loop spans 15 amino acids. V was pared by 6 bases and J by 0 bases, with 12 bases between. The CDR3 DNA follows: TGTGCCAGCAGCCCGGACAGCTATAGCAATCAGCCCCAGCATTTT. Protein product: CASSPDSYSNQPQHF. Using reference TRBV2 and TRBJ1-5 for the parts outside the CDR3, the full variable domain is EPEVTQTPSHQVTQMGQEVILRCVPISNHLYFYWYRQILGQKVEFLVSFYNNEISEKSEIFDDQFSVERPDGSNFTLKIRSTKLEDSAMYFCASSPDSYSNQPQHFGDGTRLSIL.

CDR3 sequence (DNA): TGTGCCAGTAGTATAGGACAGGGGGCCTACAATCAGCCCCAGCATTTT. Translating it yields CASSIGQGAYNQPQHF. The rearrangement uses TRBV19 and TRBJ1-5, with 10 bases aligning to TRBD1. V lost 1 base, J lost 3 bases, and 3 bases stayed unmatched. Germline V gives CDR1 LNHDA, CDR2 SQIVND (reference sequence). This CDR3 spans 16 amino acids.

The chain is built from TRBV12-5 and TRBJ2-1, with 7 bases lining up with TRBD1. V was pared by 3 bases and J by 6 bases, with 11 bases of the junction left unmatched. The CDR3 totals 16 residues. The germline V gene encodes CDR1 LGHNT and CDR2 FRNRAP. The CDR3 sequence is CASGFLLETGSNEQFF. The CDR3 nucleotides are TGTGCTAGTGGTTTCCTGTTGGAGACAGGGTCCAATGAGCAGTTCTTC.

This chain joins TRBV5-1 and TRBJ1-2; D not certain. The length of the CDR3 is 12 residues. The germline V gene encodes CDR1 SGHRS and CDR2 YFSETQ. The V gene lost 9 bases and the J gene lost 8 bases, with 17 bases spanning the gap. The CDR3 spells CATSDRSGGYTF. DNA of the CDR3: TGCGCCACCTCGGACCGCTCCGGGGGCTACACCTTC.

This clone was seen just once. CDR3 sequence reads: CASSLGGTGANVLTF. The CDR3 DNA reads TGTGCCAGCAGCTTGGGAGGGACCGGGGCCAACGTCCTGACTTTC. The chain carries TRBV5-4 and TRBJ2-6, with D possibly being TRBD1 or TRBD2 (5 bases each). The CDR3 is 15 residues long. V dropped 0 bases and J dropped 4 bases, with 8 bases sitting between them. Germline lookup yields CDR1 SGHNT and CDR2 YYREEE (reference sequence). The variable domain in full, with the rest retrieved from reference TRBV5-4 and TRBJ2-6, is ETGVTQSPTHLIKTRGQQVTLRCSSQSGHNTVSWYQQALGQGPQFIFQYYREEENGRGNFPPRFSGLQFPNYSSELNVNALELDDSALYLCASSLGGTGANVLTFGAGSRLTVL.

The genes are TRBV5-6 and TRBJ2-7; maybe TRBD1 (5 bases). The V gene's germline CDR1 is SGHDT and CDR2 YYEEEE. The CDR3 totals 11 residues. Trimming removed 6 bases at V and 3 bases at J, with 7 bases between. CDR3 DNA: TGTGCCAGCAAAAGGGGCTACGAGCAGTACTTC. It translates to CASKRGYEQYF.

This sequence joins TRBV5-1 and TRBJ2-1, with D tentatively TRBD2 (6 bases). The CDR3 runs to 14 residues. The V gene lost 6 bases and the J gene lost 9 bases, with 19 bases spanning the gap. Germline V lookup: CDR1 SGHRS, CDR2 YFSETQ. The CDR3 nucleotides are TGCGCCAGCAAAAAAACCGGGACTCAGGGTGAGCAGTTCTTC. This gives the protein CASKKTGTQGEQFF.

The gene calls are TRBV6-1 and TRBJ2-1, with 11 bases lining up with TRBD2. V lost 4 bases to trimming and J lost 6 bases; unmatched junction nucleotides: 8. Per the germline V gene, CDR1 is MNHNS and CDR2 is SASEGT. The CDR3 extends over 16 amino acids. The CDR3 loop reads CASSVNSGRVINEQFF. CDR3 nucleotides: TGTGCCAGCAGTGTTAATAGCGGGAGGGTGATCAATGAGCAGTTCTTC.

CDR3 nucleotides: TGTGCCACCAGCAGAGATCGACGGCGGTTTGAGCCCCAGCATTTT. Protein product: CATSRDRRRFEPQHF. The gene calls are TRBV15 and TRBJ1-5; D not resolved. The germline V and J ends were trimmed by 0 bases and 8 bases, with 14 bases remaining between them. This CDR3 has 15 residues. Germline V CDR1 and CDR2: LNHNV, YYDKDF (reference sequence).

The rearrangement joins TRBV28 to TRBJ2-7; maybe TRBD1 (6 bases). Germline V gene lookup returns CDR1 MDHEN and CDR2 SYDVKM. The CDR3 is 14 amino acids. Trimming pared 2 bases from V and 10 bases from J, leaving 18 bases between. The CDR3 loop is CASSLEDSSSSQYF. DNA for the CDR3: TGTGCCAGCAGTTTAGAGGACAGTTCATCTAGTCAGTACTTC.

This sequence joins TRBV2 and TRBJ2-7; 8 nucleotides align to TRBD1. CDR3 size: 14 residues. CDR1 is SNHLY, CDR2 FYNNEI, per germline. With V trimmed by 4 bases and J by 3 bases, 5 bases remained unmatched. The CDR3 loop reads CASSARTGFYEQYF. The CDR3 region has the DNA TGTGCCAGCAGTGCCCGGACAGGGTTCTACGAGCAGTACTTC. Complete variable domain (other parts from reference TRBV2 and TRBJ2-7): EPEVTQTPSHQVTQMGQEVILRCVPISNHLYFYWYRQILGQKVEFLVSFYNNEISEKSEIFDDQFSVERPDGSNFTLKIRSTKLEDSAMYFCASSARTGFYEQYFGPGTRLTVT.

This rearrangement joins TRBV29-1 to TRBJ1-3; the D is unclear. This CDR3 has 11 residues. Germline V CDR1 and CDR2: SQVTM, ANQGSEA. Trimming stripped 7 bases from V and 4 bases from J, with 8 bases between. For the CDR3, the DNA is TGCAGCGGCCGCTGGGGAAACACCATATATTTT. Translating gives CSGRWGNTIYF.

This clone has a single count. The genes are TRBV4-2 and TRBJ2-7; D gene uncertain. The germline V gene encodes CDR1 LGHNA and CDR2 YNFKEQ. There are 15 residues in the CDR3. Trimming stripped 0 bases from V and 0 bases from J, with 9 bases between. The CDR3 DNA is TGTGCCAGCAGCCAAGATCTGGCTCGCTCCTACGAGCAGTACTTC. Translating it yields CASSQDLARSYEQYF.

The count of this clone is one. The chain's CDR3 is CASIVTSTGELFF. CDR3 in DNA: TGTGCCAGCATCGTCACCTCCACCGGGGAGCTGTTTTTT. The chain recombines TRBV28 with TRBJ2-2; D is unclear. Trimming cost V 7 bases and J 4 bases, with 10 bases left between them. In germline, CDR1 is MDHEN, CDR2 SYDVKM. The length of the CDR3 is 13 residues.

The chain couples TRBV6-6 to TRBJ1-5, with 12 bases identical to TRBD1. Trimming removed 7 bases from V and 2 bases from J; junction bases left unmatched: 6. The CDR3 covers 16 residues. CDR1 and CDR2 (germline): MNHNY, SVGAGI (reference sequence). In nucleotides, the CDR3 is TGTGCCAGCATTGGGACAGGGGGCTTTGGCAATCAGCCCCAGCATTTT. The encoded protein is CASIGTGGFGNQPQHF.

This clone was found a few times. The CDR3 here is CASSERRGRSYEQYF. The CDR3 nucleotides are TGTGCCAGCAGTGAACGGCGGGGCCGGTCCTACGAGCAGTACTTC. V usage is TRBV6-1 and J usage is TRBJ2-7; D possibly corresponds to TRBD2 (6 bases). The V gene's germline CDR1 is MNHNS and CDR2 SASEGT. Trimming left V 2 bases short and J 1 base short, with 12 bases between. The CDR3 is 15 amino acids.

CDR3: CASSLIGTSGVIDTQYF. The CDR3 DNA is TGTGCCAGCAGCTTAATCGGGACTAGCGGGGTTATAGATACGCAGTATTTT. This sequence joins TRBV5-6 and TRBJ2-3, with TRBD2 identical over 13 bases. Germline V gives CDR1 SGHDT, CDR2 YYEEEE. The length of the CDR3 is 17 residues. The V and J ends lost 2 bases and 5 bases, in that order; junction bases with no gene match: 8. The whole variable domain, remainder taken from reference TRBV5-6 and TRBJ2-3, is DAGVTQSPTHLIKTRGQQVTLRCSPKSGHDTVSWYQQALGQGPQFIFQYYEEEERQRGNFPDRFSGHQFPNYSSELNVNALLLGDSALYLCASSLIGTSGVIDTQYFGPGTRLTVL.

The chain has TRBV4-1 and TRBJ2-3; no reliable D call. CDR3 length equals 15 residues. The germline V and J ends were trimmed by 1 base and 2 bases, with 10 bases remaining between them. Germline lookup yields CDR1 MGHRA and CDR2 YSYEKL. The CDR3 protein is CASSQVVQYTDTQYF. In DNA, the CDR3 is TGCGCCAGCAGCCAAGTTGTCCAGTACACAGATACGCAGTATTTT.

This chain connects TRBV5-6 to TRBJ2-7; D is possibly TRBD2 (5 bases). CDR1 SGHDT and CDR2 YYEEEE come from the germline V gene. Trimming took 0 bases from V and 2 from J, leaving 12 bases between them. The CDR3 extends over 15 amino acids. The CDR3 bases are TGTGCCAGCAGCTTGGATCCTCGAGGGCCCTACGAGCAGTACTTC. It is translated as CASSLDPRGPYEQYF.

This clone was detected only once. V is TRBV9 and J is TRBJ2-3, with D possibly called TRBD1 or TRBD2 (5 bases each). The CDR3 is 15 amino acids. Trimming cost V 4 bases and J 3 bases, with 15 bases left between them. Germline assignment: CDR1 SGDLS and CDR2 YYNGEE. CDR3 nucleotides: TGTGCCAGCAGCCCCTCCGGGGCGTTGACAGATACGCAGTATTTT. Translated, it gives CASSPSGALTDTQYF.

This chain links TRBV19 with TRBJ2-7; D unresolved. There are 12 residues in the CDR3. Germline loops: CDR1 LNHDA, CDR2 SQIVND (reference sequence). Trimming cost V 4 bases and J 0 bases, with 4 bases left between them. The CDR3 is CASSTSSYEQYF. In nucleotides, the CDR3 is TGTGCCAGTAGTACATCCTCCTACGAGCAGTACTTC.

The rearrangement uses TRBV25-1 and TRBJ2-4, with D maybe TRBD2 (5 bases). Between the trimmed V and J ends, which lost 1 base and 0 bases, there was a span of 7 bases. The CDR3 consists of 15 residues. Per the germline V gene, CDR1 is MGHDK and CDR2 is SYGVNS. CDR3 DNA: TGTGCCAGCAGTGAATCGGGGATAGCCAAAAACATTCAGTACTTC. It yields the protein CASSESGIAKNIQYF.

This clone was found a few times. J is TRBJ2-7 and V is TRBV10-3; D may be TRBD1 (6 bases). The V end was cut by 3 bases, the J end by 3 bases, with 6 bases between. The CDR3 length is 12 residues. Germline V gene sequence: CDR1 ENHRY, CDR2 SYGVKD. As DNA, the CDR3 is TGTGCCATCAGTGAACAGGGCTACGAGCAGTACTTC. Its translation is CAISEQGYEQYF.

The genes are TRBV21-1 and TRBJ2-1; TRBD1, as called in the table, went unchecked against the DNA. TRBV21-1 is a pseudogene. This CDR3 has 14 amino acids. The CDR3 nucleotides read TGTGCCAGCAGCAGGACAGGTCCCCTTCATGAGCAGTTCTTC. Its translation is CASSRTGPLHEQFF.

This rearrangement joins TRBV27 to TRBJ2-1; 7 nucleotides line up with TRBD2. The CDR3 runs 16 residues. V lost 4 bases and J lost 2; bases outside the gene matches: 8. The germline CDR1 and CDR2 sequences are MNHEY and SMNVEV (reference sequence). This CDR3 is CASSSAIAGTYNEQFF. The CDR3 nucleotides are TGTGCCAGCAGTTCGGCTATAGCGGGCACCTACAATGAGCAGTTCTTC.